This T cell receptor beta chain stems from a study of regulatory T cells in long-lasting Graves disease. This clonotype came up a few times. Libraries of TCR beta came from iRepertoire HTBI primers plus Arm-PCR of CDR3 regions. MiXCR was run by TCRdb on the multiplex PCR reads, yielding one entry per CDR3 protein. Altogether approximately 400,000 distinct CDR3 sequences are present, over 12% being singletons, with the ten largest covering approximately 7.6%. Noted time point: newly diagnosed GD, antithyroid drugs for less than 3 months. RNA from PBMCs was the source of the TCR library. A further study also used this sample, focusing on T cells in Graves' hyperthyroidism and ophthalmopathy. That source reports: Clinical symptoms, serum thyroxine, TRAb, thyroid ultrasound and orbital computed tomography informed diagnoses.

Sequencing used peripheral blood mononuclear cells (PBMCs), obtained at new diagnosis, from a patient treated with antithyroid drugs. The clonotype comes from a woman aged 40 to 50 with Graves disease.

The CDR3: CASSPLEAGTGDDYGYTF. The CDR3 DNA sequence: TGTGCCAGCAGCCCCCTAGAGGCGGGGACAGGGGACGACTATGGCTACACCTTC. The chain employs TRBV7-9 and TRBJ1-2; 10 nucleotides match TRBD1. The CDR3 has 18 residues. The ends lost 5 bases at V and 3 bases at J; junction bases unmatched: 15. Germline CDR1 reads SEHNR; CDR2 reads FQNEAQ (reference sequence).